The T cell receptor (beta chain) described here comes from a study of T-cell reconstitution after alpha-beta-depleted transplantation in children. This clonotype came up many times. Deletions cut 1 base from V and 4 bases from J, with 15 bases between. This CDR3 is built from 16 residues. The germline CDR1 and CDR2 sequences are SGHNT and YENEEA. Unique molecular identifiers were incorporated when the TCRbeta library was constructed. TCRdb redid the calling of the PCR reads with MiXCR, one entry per CDR3 protein. The repertoire includes 170,000 or so distinct CDR3 sequences, around 7% of them detected once, and about 3% sits in the top ten.

The sequence was obtained from a human donor who donated a stem cell graft to a child with Wiskott-Aldrich syndrome. The material sequenced was PBMCs from the stem cell graft donor, taken from the stem cell graft. The chain couples TRBV11-3 to TRBJ2-3, with D perhaps matching TRBD1 (5 bases). The CDR3, as DNA: TGTGCCAGCAGCTTAGGCGGTCCTAGGGGCCCAGATACGCAGTATTTT. Protein sequence: CASSLGGPRGPDTQYF. The whole variable domain, filled in from reference TRBV11-3 and TRBJ2-3, reads EAGVVQSPRYKIIEKKQPVAFWCNPISGHNTLYWYLQNLGQGPELLIRYENEEAVDDSQLPKDRFSAERLKGVDSTLKIQPAELGDSAVYLCASSLGGPRGPDTQYFGPGTRLTVL.